The entry that follows covers one TCR beta chain sequence. No cognate antigen has been identified for it. No much larger clonotype is one base removed from it; base qualities were not supplied. What the time point label conveys for this sample: baseline before first vaccination. Vaccinee samples came from UK trials COV001 and COV002, including a single-blind randomized controlled phase 2/3 trial of AZD1222 (ChAdOx1 nCoV-19) in healthy adults. Trial participant PBMC samples were collected at day 0 and day 28 after the second dose for TCRbeta chain sequencing. The CDR3 regions of human TCRbeta chains were subjected to immunosequencing. Per the source publication's procedure: TCRs in the repertoires were matched against a reference library of SARS-CoV-2-specific TCRs that had been generated with the MIRA antigen-specificity platform. Breadth meant the fraction of unique TCRs that were SARS-CoV-2-associated, whereas depth meant the fraction of total T cells that were SARS-CoV-2-associated. Using the MIRA data, each spike-specific TCR was mapped to the spike region that the TCR reacts to and placed in a CD4 or CD8 class. Log10-transformed breadth and depth values were compared by one-way ANOVA with Sidak's multiple comparisons tests. The clones in this table, taken by TCRdb from immuneACCESS, are in-frame only. Not every clone is retained; where verified, under half of the shortfall comes from an unresolved V gene, and the cause of the rest is unknown. V, J and clone size are those of that table, while D and trimming were read from the DNA. The sample table contains about 120,000 clones; only one count was recorded for about 90% of them. Over 1.5% of the sample is taken by the ten largest.

The record originates from a study of T cell responses to AZD1222 COVID-19 vaccine listed by TCRdb under 2021. A note on the overall study: AZD1222 recipients whose second dose came at about 4 weeks and those whose second dose came at about 12 weeks were combined into one group, since spike-specific TCR depth and breadth did not differ between the two schedules. A total of under 250 trial participants underwent TCR sequencing, of whom about 200 had received two doses of AZD1222 and around 25 had received two doses of the MenACWY control vaccine. Trial participants were enrolled into age subgroups of 18-55, 56-69 and 70-plus years, which contained about 150, 27 and 61 TCR-sequenced participants, respectively. What the work shows at the level of the full study, not this receptor alone: Vaccine-associated CD4 TCRs spanned the whole spike protein, with dominant responses in regions 160-218 and 743-854. Only five or six AZD1222 recipients were SARS-CoV-2 seropositive at baseline, limiting conclusions about previously exposed vaccinees. Nearly half of unique spike-specific TCRs reportedly recognized epitopes outside regions mutated in the B.1.351 and B.1.1.7 variants. Because no day 14 peak-response samples were available, the repertoires could be characterized only after the peak T cell response. Spike-specific TCR breadth and depth rose significantly after two AZD1222 doses compared with day 0 and with MenACWY recipients. Participants were mostly white British, with more females than males. The authors suggested clonal diversity may have been underestimated. The 56-69-year group was small, and its depth increase did not reach significance, likely because of low power.

Reading the germline V gene (reference sequence) gives CDR1 SEHNR and CDR2 FQNEAQ. The CDR3, from cysteine to phenylalanine, totals 11 residues. Of all the DNA, just the CDR3 is kept, 33 bases in frame from base 1. V loses 6 bases of germline sequence and J loses 8 bases, and the interval between the two ends is 10 bases. The source is an adult in good health. The sample here was peripheral blood, taken on day 0 of AZD1222 vaccination. The V gene is TRBV7-9 and the J gene is TRBJ1-2; TRBD1 is a possible D gene, resting on 5 matching bases. The nucleotide sequence reads as follows: TGTGCCAGCAGTAACAGGTTGGGCTACACCTTC. Translated, it gives CASSNRLGYTF.